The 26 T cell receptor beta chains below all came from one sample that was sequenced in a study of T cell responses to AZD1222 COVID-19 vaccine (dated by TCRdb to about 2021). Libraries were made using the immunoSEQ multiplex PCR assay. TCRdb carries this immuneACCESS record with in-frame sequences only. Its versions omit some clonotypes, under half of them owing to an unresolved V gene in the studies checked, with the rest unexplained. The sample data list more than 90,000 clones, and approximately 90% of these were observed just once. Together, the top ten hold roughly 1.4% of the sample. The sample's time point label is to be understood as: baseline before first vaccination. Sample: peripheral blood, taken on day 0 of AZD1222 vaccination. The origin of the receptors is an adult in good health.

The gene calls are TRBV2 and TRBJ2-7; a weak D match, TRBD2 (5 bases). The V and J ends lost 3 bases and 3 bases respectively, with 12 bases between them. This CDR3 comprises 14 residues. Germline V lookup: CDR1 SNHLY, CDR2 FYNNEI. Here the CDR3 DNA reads TGTGCCAGCAGTGAGGAGGCGGCCGGCTACGAGCAGTACTTC. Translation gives CASSEEAAGYEQYF.

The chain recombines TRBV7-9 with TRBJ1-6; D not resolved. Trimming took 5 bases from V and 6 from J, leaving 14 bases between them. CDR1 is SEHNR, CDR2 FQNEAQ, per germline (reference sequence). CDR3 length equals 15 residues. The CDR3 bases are TGTGCCAGCAGCCCCTCTTCGGCTGGTAATTCACCCCTCCACTTT. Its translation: CASSPSSAGNSPLHF.

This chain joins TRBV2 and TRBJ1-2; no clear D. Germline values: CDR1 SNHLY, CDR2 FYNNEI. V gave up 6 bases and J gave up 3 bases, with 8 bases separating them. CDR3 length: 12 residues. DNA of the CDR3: TGTGCCAGCAGGGAGTATGACTATGGCTACACCTTC. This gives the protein CASREYDYGYTF.

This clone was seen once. The CDR3 DNA reads TGTGCCAGCTCAGGGAACCTCGACAGGAACACTGAAGCTTTCTTT. Protein product: CASSGNLDRNTEAFF. The chain uses TRBV28 and TRBJ1-1; the D gene is possibly TRBD1 (5 bases). V was trimmed by 8 bases and J by 1 base, leaving 17 bases between them. This CDR3 comprises 15 residues. The germline V gene has CDR1 MDHEN and CDR2 SYDVKM.

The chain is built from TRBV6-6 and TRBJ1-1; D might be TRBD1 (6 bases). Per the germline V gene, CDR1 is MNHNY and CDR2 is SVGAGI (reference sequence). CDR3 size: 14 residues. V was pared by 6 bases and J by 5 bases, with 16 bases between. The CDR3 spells CASSHRRGETEAFF. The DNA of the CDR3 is TGTGCCAGCAGCCATCGCAGGGGCGAGACTGAAGCTTTCTTT.

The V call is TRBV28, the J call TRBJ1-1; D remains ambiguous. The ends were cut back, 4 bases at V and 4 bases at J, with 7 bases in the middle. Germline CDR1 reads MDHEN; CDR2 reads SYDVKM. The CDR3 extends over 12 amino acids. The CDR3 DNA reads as TGTGCCAGCAGTTCCTTTACCACTGAAGCTTTCTTT. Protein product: CASSSFTTEAFF. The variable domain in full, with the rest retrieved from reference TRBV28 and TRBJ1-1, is DVKVTQSSRYLVKRTGEKVFLECVQDMDHENMFWYRQDPGLGLRLIYFSYDVKMKEKGDIPEGYSVSREKKERFSLILESASTNQTSMYLCASSSFTTEAFFGQGTRLTVV.

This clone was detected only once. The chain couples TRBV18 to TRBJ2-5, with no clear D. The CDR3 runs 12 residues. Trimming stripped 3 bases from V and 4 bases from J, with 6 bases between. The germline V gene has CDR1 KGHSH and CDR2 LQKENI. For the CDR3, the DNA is TGTGCCAGCTCACCGGCAGCAGAGACCCAGTACTTC. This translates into CASSPAAETQYF. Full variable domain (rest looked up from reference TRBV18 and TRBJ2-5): NAGVMQNPRHLVRRRGQEARLRCSPMKGHSHVYWYRQLPEEGLKFMVYLQKENIIDESGMPKERFSAEFPKEGPSILRIQQVVRGDSAAYFCASSPAAETQYFGPGTRLLVL.

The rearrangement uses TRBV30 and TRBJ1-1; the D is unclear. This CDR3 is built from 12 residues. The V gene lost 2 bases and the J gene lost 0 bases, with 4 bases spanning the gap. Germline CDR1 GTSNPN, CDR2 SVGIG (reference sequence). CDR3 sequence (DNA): TGTGCCTGGAGTCCTATGAACACTGAAGCTTTCTTT. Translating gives CAWSPMNTEAFF.

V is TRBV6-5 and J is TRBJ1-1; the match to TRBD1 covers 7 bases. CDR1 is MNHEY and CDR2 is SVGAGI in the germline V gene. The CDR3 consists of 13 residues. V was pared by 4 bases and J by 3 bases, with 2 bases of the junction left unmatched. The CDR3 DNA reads TGTGCCAGCAGTTCAGGGGGTGACACTGAAGCTTTCTTT. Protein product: CASSSGGDTEAFF.

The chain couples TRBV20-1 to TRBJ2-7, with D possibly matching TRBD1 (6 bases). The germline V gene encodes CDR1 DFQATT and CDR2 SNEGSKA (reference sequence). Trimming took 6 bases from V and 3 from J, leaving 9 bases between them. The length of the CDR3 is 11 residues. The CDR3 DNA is TGCAGTGCAGTGACAGGCTACGAGCAGTACTTC. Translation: CSAVTGYEQYF.

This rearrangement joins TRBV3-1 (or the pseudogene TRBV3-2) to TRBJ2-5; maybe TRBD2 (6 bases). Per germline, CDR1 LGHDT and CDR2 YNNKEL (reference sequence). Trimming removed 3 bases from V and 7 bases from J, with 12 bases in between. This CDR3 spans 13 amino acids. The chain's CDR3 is CASSHSRRGTQYF. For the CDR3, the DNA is TGTGCCAGCAGCCATTCCAGGAGGGGGACCCAGTACTTC.

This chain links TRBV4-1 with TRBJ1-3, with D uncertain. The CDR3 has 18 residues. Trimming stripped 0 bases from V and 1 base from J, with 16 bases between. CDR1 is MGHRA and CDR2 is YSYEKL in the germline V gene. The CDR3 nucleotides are TGCGCCAGCAGCCAAGAAAGGACCGAAATTCTTTCTGGAAACACCATATATTTT. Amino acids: CASSQERTEILSGNTIYF.

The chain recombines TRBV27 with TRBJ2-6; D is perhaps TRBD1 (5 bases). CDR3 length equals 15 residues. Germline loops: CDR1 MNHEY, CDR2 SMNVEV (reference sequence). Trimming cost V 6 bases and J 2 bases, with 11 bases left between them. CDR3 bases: TGTGCCAGCAGGGACCTAGGGGCTGGGGCCAACGTCCTGACTTTC. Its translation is CASRDLGAGANVLTF.

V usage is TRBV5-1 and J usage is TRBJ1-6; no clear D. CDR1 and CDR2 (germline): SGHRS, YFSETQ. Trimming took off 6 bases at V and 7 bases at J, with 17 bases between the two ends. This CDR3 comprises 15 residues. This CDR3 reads CASTPIPGRNSPLHF. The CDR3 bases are TGCGCCAGCACTCCCATTCCAGGTCGGAATTCACCCCTCCACTTT. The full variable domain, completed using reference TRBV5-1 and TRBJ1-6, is KAGVTQTPRYLIKTRGQQVTLSCSPISGHRSVSWYQQTPGQGLQFLFEYFSETQRNKGNFPGRFSGRQFSNSRSEMNVSTLELGDSALYLCASTPIPGRNSPLHFGNGTRLTVT.

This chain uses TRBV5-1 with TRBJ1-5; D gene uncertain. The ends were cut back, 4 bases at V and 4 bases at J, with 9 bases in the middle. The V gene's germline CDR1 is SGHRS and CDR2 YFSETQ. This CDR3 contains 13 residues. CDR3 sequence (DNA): TGCGCCAGCAGCATGGACCTTAATCAGCCCCAGCATTTT. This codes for CASSMDLNQPQHF.

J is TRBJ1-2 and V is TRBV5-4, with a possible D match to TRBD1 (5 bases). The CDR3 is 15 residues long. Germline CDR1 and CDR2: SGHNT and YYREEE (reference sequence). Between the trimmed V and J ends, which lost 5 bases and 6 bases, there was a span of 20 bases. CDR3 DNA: TGTGCCAGCAGGCGACTGGGGGGGACGACTAATGGCTACACCTTC. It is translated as CASRRLGGTTNGYTF.

The CDR3 is CASSYSPPRGGYEQYF. CDR3 in DNA: TGTGCCAGCAGTTACTCCCCCCCCCGGGGGGGCTACGAGCAGTACTTC. The V and J genes are TRBV6-5 and TRBJ2-7, with 8 bases that match TRBD2. The ends lost 0 bases at V and 3 bases at J; junction bases unmatched: 7. This CDR3 comprises 16 residues. Germline CDR1 is MNHEY and CDR2 is SVGAGI.

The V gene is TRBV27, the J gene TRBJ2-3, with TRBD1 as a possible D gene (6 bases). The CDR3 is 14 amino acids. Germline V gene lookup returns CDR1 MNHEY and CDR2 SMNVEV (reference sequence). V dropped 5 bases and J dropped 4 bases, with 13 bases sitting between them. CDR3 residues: CASSLTSGADTQYF. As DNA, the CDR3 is TGTGCCAGCAGTCTCACCTCAGGGGCAGATACGCAGTATTTT.

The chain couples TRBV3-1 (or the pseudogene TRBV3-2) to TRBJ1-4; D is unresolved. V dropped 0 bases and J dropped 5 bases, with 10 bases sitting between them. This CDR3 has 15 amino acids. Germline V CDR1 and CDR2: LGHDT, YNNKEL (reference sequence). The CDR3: CASSQDRAYNEKLFF. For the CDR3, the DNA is TGTGCCAGCAGCCAAGATCGGGCCTACAATGAAAAACTGTTTTTT.

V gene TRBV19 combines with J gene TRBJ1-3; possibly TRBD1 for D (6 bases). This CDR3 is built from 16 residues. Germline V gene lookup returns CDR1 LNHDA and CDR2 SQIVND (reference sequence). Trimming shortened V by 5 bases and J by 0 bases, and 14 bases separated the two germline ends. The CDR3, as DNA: TGTGCCAGTAGTCAGCCCGGGGGCCTCTCTGGAAACACCATATATTTT. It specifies CASSQPGGLSGNTIYF.

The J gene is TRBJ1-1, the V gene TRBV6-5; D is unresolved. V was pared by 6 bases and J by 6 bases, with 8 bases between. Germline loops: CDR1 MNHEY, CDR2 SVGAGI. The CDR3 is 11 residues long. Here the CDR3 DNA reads TGTGCCAGCAGCTCCTCCGCTGAAGCTTTCTTT. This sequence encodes CASSSSAEAFF.

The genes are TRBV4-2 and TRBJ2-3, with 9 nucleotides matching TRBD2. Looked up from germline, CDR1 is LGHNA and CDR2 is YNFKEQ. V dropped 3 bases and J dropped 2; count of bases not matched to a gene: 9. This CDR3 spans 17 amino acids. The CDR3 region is CASSQRSAGGNTDTQYF. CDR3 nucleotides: TGTGCCAGCAGCCAGAGGTCAGCGGGGGGTAACACAGATACGCAGTATTTT.

This CDR3 reads CASRQGQGRCTEAFF. CDR3 nucleotide sequence: TGCGCCAGCAGGCAGGGACAGGGCAGGTGCACTGAAGCTTTCTTT. V is TRBV10-1 and J is TRBJ1-1, with 9 bases lining up with TRBD1. Germline CDR1 is WNHNN and CDR2 is SYGVQD (reference sequence). The CDR3 runs to 15 residues. V lost 6 bases, J lost 4 bases, and 9 bases stayed unmatched.

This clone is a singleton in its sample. In nucleotides, the CDR3 is TGTGCCAGCAGAGGCCCCCTTAAAGGTGAGCAGTTCTTC. Translated: CASRGPLKGEQFF. The rearrangement uses TRBV12-3 or TRBV12-4 and TRBJ2-1; the D is unclear. This CDR3 is 13 amino acids long. V was pared by 6 bases and J by 9 bases, with 15 bases between.

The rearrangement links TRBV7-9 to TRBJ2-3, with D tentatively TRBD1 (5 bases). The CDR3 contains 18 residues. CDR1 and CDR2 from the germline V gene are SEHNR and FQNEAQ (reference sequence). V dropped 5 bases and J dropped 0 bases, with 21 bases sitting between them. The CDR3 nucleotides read TGTGCCAGCAGCGGGAAAGGACAAGGGGAAATTAGCACAGATACGCAGTATTTT. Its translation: CASSGKGQGEISTDTQYF.

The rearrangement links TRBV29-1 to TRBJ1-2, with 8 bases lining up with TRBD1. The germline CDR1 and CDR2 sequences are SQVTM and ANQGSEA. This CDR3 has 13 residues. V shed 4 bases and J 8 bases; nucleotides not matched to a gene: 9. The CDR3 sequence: CSVGDQGAIGYTF. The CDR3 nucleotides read TGCAGCGTTGGCGACCAGGGGGCGATCGGCTACACCTTC.